These 23 T cell receptor beta chains share one sample of origin, sequenced in a study of blood T cell repertoires in COVID-19. Data came from immunoSEQ multiplex PCR; TCRdb stores just in-frame clones and leaves some out. The sample lists about 70,000 clones, approximately 78% occurring once. Sequencing used peripheral blood. These receptor sequences come from a human donor in a cohort sampled during active COVID-19.

J is TRBJ1-2 and V is TRBV28; 7 bases are shared with TRBD1. Per germline, CDR1 MDHEN and CDR2 SYDVKM. The CDR3 has 14 amino acids. Trimming cost V 6 bases and J 3 bases; bases outside gene matches: 7. The CDR3 region is CASSPPDRDYGYTF. CDR3 bases: TGTGCCAGCAGCCCACCCGACAGGGACTATGGCTACACCTTC.

The gene calls are TRBV30 and TRBJ2-7; D is ambiguous. Looked up from germline, CDR1 is GTSNPN and CDR2 is SVGIG (reference sequence). The V gene lost 2 bases and the J gene lost 6 bases, with 17 bases spanning the gap. This CDR3 has 14 amino acids. CDR3 sequence (DNA): TGTGCCTGGAGTAGGTCCCGGCTAGTGGGCGAGCAGTACTTC. It translates to CAWSRSRLVGEQYF. Combining the CDR3 with reference TRBV30 and TRBJ2-7 gives the whole variable domain SQTIHQWPATLVQPVGSPLSLECTVEGTSNPNLYWYRQAAGRGLQLLFYSVGIGQISSEVPQNLSASRPQDRQFILSSKKLLLSDSGFYLCAWSRSRLVGEQYFGPGTRLTVT.

This clone was seen a few times. The chain employs TRBV19 and TRBJ2-1; 11 bases agree with TRBD2. The CDR3 is 15 amino acids. Germline V gene lookup returns CDR1 LNHDA and CDR2 SQIVND (reference sequence). Unmatched junction bases numbered 5, after V lost 6 bases and J lost 4 bases. The DNA for the CDR3 is TGTGCCAGTAGGACCACTAGCGGGGGTTACAATGAGCAGTTCTTC. Amino acids: CASRTTSGGYNEQFF.

V usage is TRBV5-6 and J usage is TRBJ2-1; 8 bases line up with TRBD1. The V and J ends lost 6 bases and 2 bases, in that order; junction bases with no gene match: 7. Germline V gene data show CDR1 as SGHDT and CDR2 as YYEEEE. The CDR3 is 15 residues long. CDR3 DNA sequence: TGTGCCAGCACGCAAATGGACAGGGCCTACAATGAGCAGTTCTTC. Residues: CASTQMDRAYNEQFF.

The chain combines TRBV21-1 with TRBJ2-5; TRBD1, the table's D call, was not compared with the DNA. TRBV21-1 is listed as a pseudogene. The CDR3 totals 10 residues. The CDR3 nucleotides are TGTGCCAGCAGCACCAAGACCCAGTACTTC. As protein: CASSTKTQYF.

In its sample, this clone was seen many times. The chain couples TRBV5-5 to TRBJ1-2; D remains ambiguous. CDR1 and CDR2 from the germline V gene are SGHKS and YYEKEE (reference sequence). Trimming pared 1 base from V and 5 bases from J, leaving 9 bases between. There are 13 residues in the CDR3. Here the CDR3 reads CASSLRPGYGYTF. The DNA of the CDR3 is TGTGCCAGCAGCTTGAGGCCCGGGTATGGCTACACCTTC. Variable domain in full (rest from reference TRBV5-5 and TRBJ1-2): DAGVTQSPTHLIKTRGQQVTLRCSPISGHKSVSWYQQVLGQGPQFIFQYYEKEERGRGNFPDRFSARQFPNYSSELNVNALLLGDSALYLCASSLRPGYGYTFGSGTRLTVV.

The rearrangement uses TRBV5-6 and TRBJ2-5, with 13 nucleotides matching TRBD2. Germline CDR1 and CDR2: SGHDT and YYEEEE. The CDR3 spans 15 residues. Trimming took 2 bases from V and 3 from J; bases not matched to a gene: 1. DNA of the CDR3: TGTGCCAGCAGCTTTGGACTAGCGGGAGAAGAGACCCAGTACTTC. Protein sequence: CASSFGLAGEETQYF.

This clone showed up just a few times. The rearrangement links TRBV7-9 to TRBJ1-5; 10 bases are a match to TRBD1. V shed 1 base, J shed 7 bases, and the junction held 10 bases outside the gene matches. Germline CDR1 is SEHNR and CDR2 is FQNEAQ (reference sequence). CDR3 length equals 17 residues. CDR3 bases: TGTGCCAGCAGCTTAGGGCCTGGACAGGGGGTATGGCAGCCCCAGCATTTT. Amino acids: CASSLGPGQGVWQPQHF.

The chain couples TRBV20-1 to TRBJ2-7; D ambiguous. This CDR3 is built from 11 residues. Deletions cut 6 bases from V and 2 bases from J, with 8 bases between. Germline V gene data show CDR1 as DFQATT and CDR2 as SNEGSKA (reference sequence). CDR3 sequence (DNA): TGCAGTGCCAATACACCCTACGAGCAGTACTTC. The encoded protein is CSANTPYEQYF.

The V and J genes are TRBV7-9 and TRBJ2-5, with 7 bases identical to TRBD2. The CDR3 totals 16 residues. V was clipped by 5 bases and J by 5 bases; unmatched bases: 14. Germline CDR1 is SEHNR and CDR2 is FQNEAQ (reference sequence). CDR3 sequence reads: CASSILGGGVAETQYF. The CDR3 DNA reads as TGTGCCAGCAGCATCCTGGGCGGGGGAGTTGCGGAGACCCAGTACTTC.

The chain is built from TRBV24-1 and TRBJ2-2, with D possibly TRBD2 on 5 matching bases. Germline CDR1 KGHDR, CDR2 SFDVKD. V was shortened by 6 bases and J by 7 bases, with 14 bases between the two germline ends. The CDR3 consists of 14 residues. The CDR3 DNA reads as TGTGCCACCAGTCATTATGAGGGTTTCGGGGAGCTGTTTTTT. The encoded protein is CATSHYEGFGELFF.

Only a few counts were recorded for this clone. This chain connects TRBV10-3 to TRBJ2-7, with D tentatively TRBD1 (5 bases). V was pared by 0 bases and J by 2 bases, with 8 bases between. From germline, CDR1 is ENHRY and CDR2 SYGVKD. CDR3 length equals 14 residues. In DNA form, the CDR3 reads TGTGCCATCAGTGAGTCTACAGGAACCTACGAGCAGTACTTC. This encodes CAISESTGTYEQYF.

The rearrangement links TRBV28 to TRBJ1-1, with a possible D match to TRBD1 (6 bases). Germline loops: CDR1 MDHEN, CDR2 SYDVKM. The V and J ends lost 2 bases and 5 bases respectively, with 12 bases between them. The CDR3 consists of 14 residues. CDR3 amino acids: CASSLQGRATEAFF. The CDR3 nucleotides are TGTGCCAGCAGTTTACAGGGGAGGGCAACTGAAGCTTTCTTT.

This chain joins TRBV11-2 and TRBJ2-7; 8 bases match TRBD2. Per the germline V gene, CDR1 is SGHAT and CDR2 is FQNNGV. The CDR3 has 15 residues. V trimming: 5 bases; J trimming: 2 bases; junction bases outside the gene matches: 8. CDR3 sequence (DNA): TGTGCCAGCAGCAAAAGCGGGAGTGGAACCTACGAGCAGTACTTC. This codes for CASSKSGSGTYEQYF.

V is TRBV7-9 and J is TRBJ2-1; 14 bases agree with TRBD2. V dropped 5 bases and J dropped 6; count of bases not matched to a gene: 6. The CDR3 totals 16 residues. CDR1 and CDR2 (germline): SEHNR, FQNEAQ (reference sequence). CDR3 in DNA: TGTGCCAGCAGCCCACGTGGGACTAGCGGGAGCAATGAGCAGTTCTTC. Translation gives CASSPRGTSGSNEQFF.

This clone was detected only once. This chain uses TRBV5-1 with TRBJ2-7, with a tentative D call TRBD2 (7 bases). Germline V gene sequence: CDR1 SGHRS, CDR2 YFSETQ. This CDR3 is 14 amino acids long. V dropped 6 bases and J dropped 3 bases, with 16 bases sitting between them. The CDR3 bases are TGCGCCAGCACGGGGGCTAGCGGAGTCTACGAGCAGTACTTC. It yields the protein CASTGASGVYEQYF.

This chain connects TRBV19 to TRBJ1-5; D might be TRBD1 (6 bases). V was shortened by 2 bases and J by 4 bases, with 15 bases between the two germline ends. The CDR3 sequence is 16 residues long. Germline V gives CDR1 LNHDA, CDR2 SQIVND (reference sequence). The CDR3 DNA sequence: TGTGCCAGTAGTATACAACCGGGGACAAGAAATCAGCCCCAGCATTTT. Protein: CASSIQPGTRNQPQHF.

This clone was counted once. This chain links TRBV9 with TRBJ2-1, with 8 nucleotides matching TRBD2. With 4 bases clipped from V and 6 bases from J, the junction kept 9 bases outside the gene matches. The CDR3 length is 15 residues. Germline values: CDR1 SGDLS, CDR2 YYNGEE. CDR3 residues: CASSNGLATTNEQFF. CDR3 DNA: TGTGCCAGCAGCAACGGACTAGCTACCACCAATGAGCAGTTCTTC.

This sequence joins TRBV28 and TRBJ1-1, with D tentatively TRBD1 (5 bases). The V gene's germline CDR1 is MDHEN and CDR2 SYDVKM. This CDR3 comprises 14 residues. V gave up 4 bases and J gave up 5 bases, with 14 bases separating them. The CDR3 protein is CASSSGTLWTEAFF. DNA for the CDR3: TGTGCCAGCAGTTCCGGGACTTTGTGGACTGAAGCTTTCTTT.

The CDR3 region is CAISEGQDTDTQYF. The CDR3 DNA follows: TGTGCCATCAGTGAAGGACAGGACACAGATACGCAGTATTTT. V gene TRBV10-3 combines with J gene TRBJ2-3, with TRBD1 matching 7 bases. CDR1 and CDR2 (germline): ENHRY, SYGVKD. The CDR3 length is 14 residues. V lost 3 bases, J lost 2 bases, and 2 bases stayed unmatched.

The chain combines TRBV11-2 with TRBJ2-5, with 9 bases lining up with TRBD2. From germline, CDR1 is SGHAT and CDR2 FQNNGV. This CDR3 contains 16 residues. V was pared by 5 bases and J by 4 bases, with 11 bases of the junction left unmatched. The chain's CDR3 is CASSLGGGRASETQYF. Here the CDR3 DNA reads TGTGCCAGCAGCCTGGGGGGCGGGAGGGCATCAGAGACCCAGTACTTC.

DNA of the CDR3: TGTGCCAGCAGTTTAGGGGGGGGCGTCTATGGCTACACCTTC. It codes for CASSLGGGVYGYTF. This chain connects TRBV28 to TRBJ1-2; TRBD1 might be the D (6 bases). The ends were cut back, 2 bases at V and 4 bases at J, with 11 bases in the middle. From germline, CDR1 is MDHEN and CDR2 SYDVKM. The CDR3 totals 14 residues.

Regarding this clone: The junction departs from germline at one end; a sequencing error may be responsible. The genes are TRBV5-4 and TRBJ2-5, with 11 bases aligning to TRBD2. This CDR3 is 16 amino acids long. The V gene's germline CDR1 is SGHNT and CDR2 YYREEE (reference sequence). The CDR3 DNA follows: TGTGCCAGCAGCGCCTCGACTAGCGGGGTCAGGGAGAGCCAGTACTTC. Amino acids: CASSASTSGVRESQYF.